These T cell receptor beta chains were read from a single sample in a study of blood T cell repertoires in COVID-19. Assay used: immunoSEQ multiplex PCR; TCRdb lists only in-frame clones, some missing. The profile shows 65,000 to 90,000 clones, around 80% of them singletons. Sequenced input: peripheral blood. The receptor source for this set is a man in his fifties or sixties with active or convalescent COVID-19. CDR3s include the opening cysteine and the closing phenylalanine or tryptophan. The D gene is left open where the match is weak. Some rows mark clone size as missing; the rest say once, few, many or name a class of expanded clone.

TRBD1,few,TRBJ2-1,TRBV28,CASSPRGDRGQNEQFF,TGTGCCAGCAGTCCGAGAGGGGACAGGGGGCAGAATGAGCAGTTCTTC
NA,few,TRBJ2-1,TRBV10-1,CASSDPGVVGEQFF,TGCGCCAGCAGTGACCCCGGGGTAGTCGGTGAGCAGTTCTTC
NA,NA,TRBJ1-6,TRBV21-1,CASSKDKRDRENSPLHF,TGTGCCAGCAGCAAAGATAAACGGGACAGGGAAAATTCACCCCTCCACTTT
NA,NA,TRBJ2-2,TRBV7-6,CASSLSRGANTGELFF,TGTGCCAGCAGCTTGTCCAGGGGCGCGAACACCGGGGAGCTGTTTTTT
TRBD2,once,TRBJ2-5,TRBV27,CASSSGLAGAQETQYF,TGTGCCAGCAGTTCGGGACTAGCGGGGGCCCAAGAGACCCAGTACTTC
NA,NA,TRBJ1-4,TRBV4-1,CASSQDTGLFF,TGCGCCAGCAGCCAAGATACAGGGTTGTTTTTT
TRBD1,few,TRBJ1-2,TRBV10-3,CAIRTGTEVLANYGYTF,TGTGCCATCAGGACCGGGACAGAGGTCCTAGCTAACTATGGCTACACCTTC
TRBD2,NA,TRBJ2-5,TRBV7-2,CASSLVGGSWETQYF,TGTGCCAGCAGCTTAGTCGGGGGGAGTTGGGAGACCCAGTACTTC
TRBD1,NA,TRBJ1-2,TRBV6-5,CASKRRDRNYGYTF,TGTGCCAGCAAACGACGGGACAGGAACTATGGCTACACCTTC
NA,once,TRBJ2-3,TRBV19,CASNGRGGDTQYF,TGTGCCAGTAACGGCAGGGGCGGAGATACGCAGTATTTT
NA,NA,TRBJ1-2,TRBV2,CASSEKEVGPSGYTF,TGTGCCAGCAGTGAAAAAGAGGTGGGGCCATCTGGCTACACCTTC
TRBD1,NA,TRBJ1-1,TRBV18,CASSPGTGYMNTEAFF,TGTGCCAGCTCACCCGGGACAGGCTACATGAACACTGAAGCTTTCTTT
TRBD1,NA,TRBJ2-3,TRBV4-2,CASSHGEQGHTQYF,TGTGCCAGCAGCCATGGAGAACAGGGGCATACGCAGTATTTT
NA,NA,TRBJ2-5,TRBV4-1,CASSQEDLRGTQYF,TGCGCCAGCAGCCAAGAAGACCTCAGAGGGACCCAGTACTTC
TRBD2,NA,TRBJ2-3,TRBV7-3,CASQRLAGGTDTQYF,TGTGCCAGCCAGAGGCTAGCGGGGGGCACAGATACGCAGTATTTT
TRBD1,NA,TRBJ2-7,TRBV11-3,CASSATGTGDYEQYF,TGTGCCAGCAGCGCCACCGGGACAGGGGACTACGAGCAGTACTTC
TRBD1,NA,TRBJ1-1,TRBV7-8,CASSFYRGLGTEAFF,TGTGCCAGCAGCTTTTACAGGGGGCTGGGGACTGAAGCTTTCTTT
NA,NA,TRBJ2-7,TRBV19,CASSRTLTYEQYF,TGTGCCAGTAGTAGGACATTGACCTACGAGCAGTACTTC
NA,NA,TRBJ2-7,TRBV7-6,CASSLTQGGEQYF,TGTGCCAGCAGCTTAACCCAGGGTGGCGAGCAGTACTTC
TRBD1,NA,TRBJ1-5,TRBV6-6,CASSYLDRGSNQPQHF,TGTGCCAGCAGTTACTTAGACAGGGGCTCTAATCAGCCCCAGCATTTT
NA,NA,TRBJ1-2,TRBV3-1/TRBV3-2,CASSQDESYGYTF,TGTGCCAGCAGCCAAGATGAGAGCTATGGCTACACCTTC
TRBD1,NA,TRBJ2-7,TRBV2,CAGGTGSYEQYF,TGTGCCGGGGGGACAGGCTCCTACGAGCAGTACTTC
TRBD1,once,TRBJ1-6,TRBV11-2,CASSLATGGLSALHF,TGTGCCAGCAGCTTAGCTACAGGGGGTCTGTCGGCCCTCCACTTT
NA,few,TRBJ2-6,TRBV5-1,CASSLDRAGANVLTF,TGCGCCAGCAGCTTGGACAGGGCTGGGGCCAACGTCCTGACTTTC
NA,NA,TRBJ1-2,TRBV6-5,CASREDPNYGYTF,TGTGCCAGCAGGGAGGACCCTAACTATGGCTACACCTTC
NA,NA,TRBJ2-1,TRBV11-2,CASSLAHSLGGGYNEQFF,TGTGCCAGCAGCTTAGCCCATTCTCTAGGGGGGGGGTACAATGAGCAGTTCTTC
NA,NA,TRBJ1-4,TRBV28,CASSSPRQPTNEKLFF,TGTGCCAGCAGTTCTCCTCGACAGCCAACTAATGAAAAACTGTTTTTT
TRBD2,NA,TRBJ2-1,TRBV7-6,CASSLVAGNEQFF,TGTGCCAGCAGCTTAGTAGCGGGTAATGAGCAGTTCTTC
NA,NA,TRBJ2-7,TRBV24-1,CATSDPTEGGTGSYEQYF,TGTGCCACCAGTGATCCCACCGAGGGGGGGACGGGCTCCTACGAGCAGTACTTC
NA,NA,TRBJ1-1,TRBV7-2,CASSLQGFGTEAFF,TGTGCCAGCAGCTTACAGGGGTTCGGCACTGAAGCTTTCTTT
NA,few,TRBJ2-2,TRBV18,CASSQPGYTGELFF,TGTGCCAGCTCTCAGCCAGGGTACACCGGGGAGCTGTTTTTT
TRBD2,NA,TRBJ2-1,TRBV10-3,CAISELAGSVNEQFF,TGTGCCATCAGTGAATTAGCGGGGTCGGTCAATGAGCAGTTCTTC
TRBD1,NA,TRBJ2-1,TRBV27,CASTQGGRNEQFF,TGTGCCAGCACACAGGGGGGTCGGAATGAGCAGTTCTTC
NA,NA,TRBJ1-1,TRBV19,CASSLGQGYGIRAGNTEAFF,TGTGCCAGTAGTCTAGGGCAGGGGTATGGGATAAGGGCGGGGAACACTGAAGCTTTCTTT
TRBD1,once,TRBJ1-1,TRBV27,CASSLRGQANTEAFF,TGTGCCAGCAGTTTAAGAGGACAGGCGAACACTGAAGCTTTCTTT
NA,NA,TRBJ1-1,TRBV6-5,CASTLLGGDTEAFF,TGTGCCAGCACCCTCTTAGGGGGAGACACTGAAGCTTTCTTT
TRBD2,NA,TRBJ2-1,TRBV5-1,CASSLGLAGGPYYNEQFF,TGCGCCAGCAGCTTGGGGCTAGCGGGGGGACCATACTACAATGAGCAGTTCTTC
TRBD1,few,TRBJ1-6,TRBV3-1/TRBV3-2,CASSWGQSNSPLHF,TGTGCCAGCAGCTGGGGACAGAGTAATTCACCCCTCCACTTT
TRBD1,NA,TRBJ2-3,TRBV7-8,CASRPNRGGTDTQYF,TGTGCCAGCAGACCCAACAGGGGAGGCACAGATACGCAGTATTTT
NA,NA,TRBJ2-7,TRBV3-1/TRBV3-2,CASSLGVLSYEQYF,TGTGCCAGCAGCCTAGGAGTCTTATCCTACGAGCAGTACTTC
TRBD2,NA,TRBJ2-2,TRBV7-9,CASSGYQRGDTGELFF,TGTGCCAGCAGCGGTTATCAGCGGGGAGACACCGGGGAGCTGTTTTTT
TRBD1,once,TRBJ1-6,TRBV19,CASSIGQGPLSPLHF,TGTGCCAGTAGTATCGGACAGGGACCCTTATCACCCCTCCACTTT
NA,NA,TRBJ2-1,TRBV7-2,CASSSRVGEQFF,TGTGCCAGCAGCTCCAGGGTTGGTGAGCAGTTCTTC
NA,NA,TRBJ1-4,TRBV5-1,CASSLAPGGEKLFF,TGCGCCAGCAGCTTGGCCCCCGGGGGTGAAAAACTGTTTTTT
NA,NA,TRBJ1-6,TRBV3-1/TRBV3-2,CASSLGTRDLPLHF,TGTGCCAGCAGTCTCGGGACACGGGATCTCCCCCTCCACTTT
NA,NA,TRBJ1-4,TRBV29-1,CSVSSGQLNEKLFF,TGCAGCGTTTCTTCCGGACAGCTTAATGAAAAACTGTTTTTT
TRBD1,NA,TRBJ2-5,TRBV7-3,CASSFTGGQEETQYF,TGTGCCAGCAGCTTTACAGGGGGCCAGGAAGAGACCCAGTACTTC
TRBD1,NA,TRBJ2-3,TRBV18,CASSPGTGGTDTQYF,TGTGCCAGCTCACCGGGGACAGGGGGCACAGATACGCAGTATTTT
TRBD1,NA,TRBJ1-6,TRBV4-2,CASSHLQGSSYNSPLHF,TGTGCCAGCAGCCACCTACAGGGGAGCTCCTATAATTCACCCCTCCACTTT
NA,NA,TRBJ2-5,TRBV18,CASSPERVQETQYF,TGTGCCAGCTCACCGGAGAGGGTCCAAGAGACCCAGTACTTC
TRBD2,NA,TRBJ2-7,TRBV5-4,CASSSGTSGRYYEQYF,TGTGCCAGCAGCTCCGGGACTAGCGGGAGATACTACGAGCAGTACTTC
TRBD1,NA,TRBJ1-1,TRBV5-1,CASSNRDRGDTEAFF,TGCGCCAGCAGCAACCGGGACAGGGGCGACACTGAAGCTTTCTTT
TRBD1,NA,TRBJ1-4,TRBV5-1,CASSLGQDNEKLFF,TGCGCCAGCAGCTTAGGACAGGATAATGAAAAACTGTTTTTT
NA,NA,TRBJ1-1,TRBV2,CASSELAPGTEAFF,TGTGCCAGCAGTGAACTTGCGCCGGGGACTGAAGCTTTCTTT
TRBD1,NA,TRBJ1-4,TRBV5-6,CASSFFFGGARQGGEKLFF,TGTGCCAGCAGCTTTTTTTTCGGAGGGGCCCGACAGGGGGGTGAAAAACTGTTTTTT
NA,NA,TRBJ2-7,TRBV19,CASSPRDYSYEQYF,TGTGCCAGTAGTCCCCGCGACTACTCCTACGAGCAGTACTTC
TRBD1,NA,TRBJ1-1,TRBV30,CAWRLDRSTEAFF,TGTGCCTGGAGGCTGGACAGGTCCACTGAAGCTTTCTTT
NA,NA,TRBJ1-2,TRBV13,CASVRGSGGYTF,TGTGCCAGCGTCAGAGGGTCGGGTGGCTACACCTTC
TRBD2,NA,TRBJ2-2,TRBV4-3,CASSQQRGNGELFF,TGCGCCAGCAGCCAACAGCGGGGGAACGGGGAGCTGTTTTTT